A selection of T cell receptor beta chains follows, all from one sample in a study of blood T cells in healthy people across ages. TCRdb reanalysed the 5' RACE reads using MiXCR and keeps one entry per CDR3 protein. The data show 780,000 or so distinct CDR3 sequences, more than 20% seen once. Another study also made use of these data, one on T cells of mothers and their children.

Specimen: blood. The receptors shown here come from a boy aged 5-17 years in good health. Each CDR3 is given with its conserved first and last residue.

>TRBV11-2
CASSTRGGHTEAFF
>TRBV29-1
CSVEESTSGSLNEQFF
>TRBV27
CASTGTGGNTEAFF
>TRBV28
CATYSNRVRYF
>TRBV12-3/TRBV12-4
CASSLTPGTGYTGELFF
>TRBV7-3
CASSLGTARTETQYF
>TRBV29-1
CSVGHDAFNEQFF
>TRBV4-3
CASSQEGLVGPTDTQYF
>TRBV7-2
CASSLVVEGELFF
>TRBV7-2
CASSPIGVSYEQYF
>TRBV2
CASSVQLIRQETQYF